This entry describes one T cell receptor beta chain. The protocol was immunoSEQ multiplex PCR, while the TCRdb copy is restricted to in-frame clones and leaves out a portion. Here the sample spans about 75,000 clones, around 90% being singletons. The entry originates in a study of blood T cell repertoires in COVID-19. The overall study: Samples taken during acute and convalescent COVID-19 were collected in the United States, Italy and Spain. Sources were T cells, B-cell-depleted T cells, or PBMCs; the material itself was cDNA or gDNA.

The V gene's germline CDR1 is LNHDA and CDR2 SQIVND (reference sequence). After removal of 7 bases from V and 0 bases from J, the junction contained 5 bases not matched to a gene. The CDR3 contains 15 residues. The sequence derives from a human donor in a cohort sampled during active COVID-19. What was sequenced was peripheral blood. The J gene is TRBJ2-7, the V gene TRBV19, with 11 bases aligning to TRBD1. The CDR3 protein is CASKRDRGTSYEQYF. CDR3 sequence (DNA): TGTGCCAGTAAGAGGGACAGGGGGACCTCCTACGAGCAGTACTTC.